This passage covers 30 T cell receptor beta chains from one sample sequenced in a study of T cells after yellow fever vaccination. MiXCR, run by TCRdb on the 5' RACE reads, gives a single entry per CDR3 protein. The sample comprises hundreds of thousands of distinct CDR3 sequences, about 19% of which are singletons, and around 15% rests with the top ten. The source was PBMCs, collected 15 days after the yellow fever booster vaccination. The receptors were sampled from a man aged 30-40 years who received the YFV17D yellow fever vaccine.

The gene calls are TRBV10-3 and TRBJ1-4; D may be TRBD1 (5 bases). The germline CDR1 and CDR2 sequences are ENHRY and SYGVKD. V lost 7 bases, J lost 5 bases, and 11 bases lay in between. This CDR3 contains 13 residues. CDR3 nucleotides: TGTGCCATCATGGCAGGGTCGAATGAAAAACTGTTTTTT. Residues: CAIMAGSNEKLFF.

V gene TRBV4-2 combines with J gene TRBJ2-1; possibly TRBD2 for D (5 bases). The CDR3 spans 18 residues. In germline, CDR1 is LGHNA, CDR2 YNFKEQ. V was clipped by 4 bases and J by 0 bases, with 19 bases between them. CDR3 loop: CASSLVTPSSSSYNEQFF. In DNA, the CDR3 is TGTGCCAGCAGCCTAGTGACCCCTAGCTCCAGCTCCTACAATGAGCAGTTCTTC.

The chain links TRBV2 to TRBJ2-3; 14 bases are shared with TRBD2. The CDR3 length is 13 residues. V was clipped by 10 bases and J by 9 bases; unmatched bases: 6. Germline CDR1 reads SNHLY; CDR2 reads FYNNEI. DNA for the CDR3: TGTGCCAACACCGGGACTAGCGGGAGAACGCAGTATTTT. Its protein is CANTGTSGRTQYF.

On this clonotype: At one boundary the junction diverges from the germline segment, which might be a read error. This chain connects TRBV12-3 or TRBV12-4 to TRBJ2-1; 8 nucleotides align to TRBD2. The CDR3 runs 15 residues. CDR3 DNA: TGTGCCAGCAGTGTAGCTAGCGGGTCCTACAATGAGCAGTTCTTC. This gives the protein CASSVASGSYNEQFF.

This chain links TRBV24-1 with TRBJ2-1, with a weak D call TRBD1 (6 bases). From germline, CDR1 is KGHDR and CDR2 SFDVKD. The CDR3 length is 14 residues. V was trimmed by 2 bases and J by 12 bases, leaving 16 bases between them. CDR3: CATSDSRTADGQFF. The CDR3 nucleotides are TGTGCCACCAGTGATTCCCGGACAGCTGATGGGCAGTTCTTC.

This chain uses TRBV28 with TRBJ2-7; weak D call: TRBD2 (6 bases). Trimming removed 7 bases from V and 7 bases from J, with 23 bases in between. This CDR3 is built from 15 residues. The germline gives CDR1 MDHEN, CDR2 SYDVKM. The CDR3 sequence is CASTVRMAGKGEQYF. For the CDR3, the DNA is TGTGCCAGCACCGTGCGGATGGCGGGAAAGGGGGAGCAGTACTTC.

The chain links TRBV29-1 to TRBJ2-7; D not certain. Per the germline V gene, CDR1 is SQVTM and CDR2 is ANQGSEA. This CDR3 region has 12 residues. The V and J ends lost 5 bases and 2 bases respectively, with 10 bases between them. The CDR3 protein is CSVFGETYEQYF. The CDR3 bases are TGCAGCGTTTTTGGGGAAACCTACGAGCAGTACTTC.

V and J are TRBV20-1 and TRBJ2-2; tentatively, D is TRBD2 (5 bases). The CDR3 length is 14 residues. With 3 bases removed from V and 3 bases from J, the gap between germline ends came to 11 bases. CDR1 DFQATT and CDR2 SNEGSKA come from the germline V gene (reference sequence). CDR3 region: CSARRELHTGELFF. The CDR3 nucleotides read TGCAGTGCTAGGAGGGAACTCCACACCGGGGAGCTGTTTTTT.

This clonotype was found a few times. The rearrangement joins TRBV30 to TRBJ2-3; D is unclear. Between the trimmed V and J ends, which lost 1 base and 6 bases, there was a span of 11 bases. The CDR3 runs 13 residues. CDR1 GTSNPN and CDR2 SVGIG come from the germline V gene (reference sequence). The CDR3 spells CAWSGAIRDTQYF. DNA of the CDR3: TGTGCCTGGAGTGGGGCGATCAGGGATACGCAGTATTTT.

This clonotype was seen only a few times. V usage is TRBV20-1 and J usage is TRBJ2-1; D is perhaps TRBD2 (5 bases). V was clipped by 3 bases and J by 3 bases, with 9 bases between them. The CDR3 consists of 13 residues. Germline V gene lookup returns CDR1 DFQATT and CDR2 SNEGSKA (reference sequence). The CDR3 loop is CSASAADYNEQFF. CDR3 sequence (DNA): TGCAGTGCTAGTGCAGCGGACTACAATGAGCAGTTCTTC.

In its sample, this clonotype was seen many times. V usage is TRBV29-1 and J usage is TRBJ2-3, with TRBD2 identical over 12 bases. Trimming cost V 7 bases and J 3 bases; bases outside gene matches: 5. The CDR3 has 14 residues. Germline assignment: CDR1 SQVTM and CDR2 ANQGSEA. The CDR3 is CSGRLAGDTDTQYF. CDR3 bases: TGCAGCGGACGACTAGCGGGAGATACAGATACGCAGTATTTT.

V gene TRBV20-1 combines with J gene TRBJ2-7; perhaps D is TRBD1 or TRBD2 (5 bases each). The CDR3 has 14 residues. Trimming pared 1 base from V and 3 bases from J, leaving 13 bases between. CDR1 is DFQATT and CDR2 is SNEGSKA in the germline V gene (reference sequence). The DNA of the CDR3 is TGCAGTGCTAGAGTACCAGGGACGAGCTACGAGCAGTACTTC. It specifies CSARVPGTSYEQYF.

This clonotype was seen repeatedly, ten times or more. The rearrangement links TRBV7-2 to TRBJ2-5; TRBD1 might be the D (6 bases). The CDR3 contains 14 residues. V dropped 5 bases and J dropped 5 bases, with 15 bases sitting between them. Per the germline V gene, CDR1 is SGHTA and CDR2 is FQGNSA. The CDR3 reads CASSRTGWLETQYF. CDR3 sequence (DNA): TGTGCCAGCAGCCGTACAGGGTGGTTGGAGACCCAGTACTTC.

The chain joins TRBV5-6 to TRBJ1-2; tentative D call: TRBD1 (5 bases). CDR3 length: 15 residues. The V gene's germline CDR1 is SGHDT and CDR2 YYEEEE. V lost 1 base and J lost 11, with 21 bases in between. The CDR3 DNA follows: TGTGCCAGCAGCTTGATCGATCGGCGGGACGCCGGGTACACCTTC. Residues: CASSLIDRRDAGYTF. The variable domain in full, with the rest retrieved from reference TRBV5-6 and TRBJ1-2, is DAGVTQSPTHLIKTRGQQVTLRCSPKSGHDTVSWYQQALGQGPQFIFQYYEEEERQRGNFPDRFSGHQFPNYSSELNVNALLLGDSALYLCASSLIDRRDAGYTFGSGTRLTVV.

The chain carries TRBV6-5 and TRBJ2-3, with a weak D call TRBD2 (5 bases). This CDR3 is 15 amino acids long. V was pared by 4 bases and J by 3 bases, with 14 bases between. Germline CDR1 and CDR2: MNHEY and SVGAGI. CDR3 sequence: CASSSSWGATDTQYF. In DNA, the CDR3 is TGTGCCAGCAGTTCCTCGTGGGGAGCAACAGATACGCAGTATTTT.

The chain's CDR3 is CASTPRGRGSGNTIYF. DNA of the CDR3: TGTGCCAGCACCCCAAGGGGCAGGGGCTCTGGAAACACCATATATTTT. V and J are TRBV6-1 and TRBJ1-3, with a possible D match to TRBD1 (6 bases). Germline V lookup: CDR1 MNHNS, CDR2 SASEGT. V lost 7 bases, J lost 0 bases, and 16 bases lay in between. This CDR3 spans 16 amino acids.

A few counts support this clonotype. The genes are TRBV12-3 or TRBV12-4 and TRBJ2-5, with 8 bases that match TRBD2. The CDR3 loop spans 15 amino acids. The J segment lost 3 bases and the V segment lost 8 bases, leaving 11 bases of the junction unmatched. CDR3 sequence reads: CASGTSGGRKETQYF. DNA of the CDR3: TGTGCCAGCGGTACGAGTGGCGGGAGGAAAGAGACCCAGTACTTC.

This clonotype has more than one count but fewer than ten. The chain couples TRBV20-1 to TRBJ1-1; D gene uncertain. Germline assignment: CDR1 DFQATT and CDR2 SNEGSKA (reference sequence). The CDR3 length is 11 residues. Between the trimmed V and J ends, which lost 0 bases and 6 bases, there was a span of 5 bases. The CDR3 loop is CSARDRPEAFF. The CDR3 coding sequence is TGCAGTGCTAGAGATAGACCTGAAGCTTTCTTT.

This clonotype has a count of ten or more. V is TRBV7-2 and J is TRBJ2-3; D might be TRBD1 (5 bases). The CDR3 length is 14 residues. CDR1 SGHTA and CDR2 FQGNSA come from the germline V gene. V lost 5 bases and J 2 bases, leaving 11 bases between the germline ends. CDR3 DNA: TGTGCCAGCAGCCAAGACAGTTCCACAGATACGCAGTATTTT. It is translated as CASSQDSSTDTQYF.

The chain combines TRBV19 with TRBJ2-6, with D possibly TRBD2 on 6 matching bases. The CDR3 covers 18 residues. Trimming removed 3 bases from V and 4 bases from J, with 19 bases in between. Germline CDR1 LNHDA, CDR2 SQIVND (reference sequence). The chain's CDR3 is CASSIGGPTSGGANVLTF. CDR3 DNA: TGTGCCAGTAGTATTGGAGGGCCTACCTCGGGAGGGGCCAACGTCCTGACTTTC.

DNA of the CDR3: TGCGCCAGCAGCTCTGGTACGGGAGGGACCCTGTATACGCAGTATTTT. It yields the protein CASSSGTGGTLYTQYF. V is TRBV5-1 and J is TRBJ2-3, with 8 positions matching TRBD2. This CDR3 has 16 residues. The V gene end was trimmed by 3 bases and the J gene end by 7 bases; junction bases not matched to a gene: 13. From germline, CDR1 is SGHRS and CDR2 YFSETQ.

The chain links TRBV6-5 to TRBJ1-5; D is uncertain. The germline V and J ends were trimmed by 0 bases and 1 base, with 7 bases remaining between them. There are 15 residues in the CDR3. The germline V gene has CDR1 MNHEY and CDR2 SVGAGI. CDR3 nucleotide sequence: TGTGCCAGCAGTTACTCGACAAGCAGCAATCAGCCCCAGCATTTT. Amino acids: CASSYSTSSNQPQHF.

The chain has TRBV12-3 or TRBV12-4 and TRBJ2-7, with D perhaps being TRBD1 or TRBD2 (5 bases each). This CDR3 region has 14 residues. Between the trimmed V and J ends, which lost 5 bases and 3 bases, there was a span of 14 bases. Here the CDR3 DNA reads TGTGCCAGCAGTCCCAGGGACGGACTCTACGAGCAGTACTTC. Protein product: CASSPRDGLYEQYF.

DNA for the CDR3: TGCAGTGCTAGAGGATCCGGCAGGGCAGCCTATGGCTACACCTTC. Protein product: CSARGSGRAAYGYTF. V and J are TRBV20-1 and TRBJ1-2; maybe TRBD1 (5 bases). The germline CDR1 and CDR2 sequences are DFQATT and SNEGSKA (reference sequence). V lost 1 base to trimming and J lost 4 bases, with 16 bases between them. This CDR3 is 15 amino acids long.

The chain combines TRBV20-1 with TRBJ1-5, with TRBD1 identical over 7 bases. The germline gives CDR1 DFQATT, CDR2 SNEGSKA (reference sequence). The junction had 13 bases not matched to a gene; V was cut back by 4 bases and J by 7 bases. CDR3 length: 15 residues. CDR3 nucleotide sequence: TGCAGTGCTACCCAGGGGGGAAAGGGACACCAGCCCCAGCATTTT. Its protein product is CSATQGGKGHQPQHF.

The V and J genes are TRBV5-1 and TRBJ2-3; D is undetermined. Germline V gene data show CDR1 as SGHRS and CDR2 as YFSETQ. CDR3 size: 14 residues. Trimming shortened V by 0 bases and J by 5 bases, and 10 bases separated the two germline ends. The CDR3 reads CASSLGQLQDTQYF. The CDR3, as DNA: TGCGCCAGCAGCTTGGGGCAGCTACAAGATACGCAGTATTTT.

This clonotype has only a few counts. V is TRBV6-2 or TRBV6-3 and J is TRBJ1-5, with no clear D. This CDR3 spans 12 amino acids. Germline values: CDR1 MNHEY, CDR2 SVGEGT. V gave up 7 bases and J gave up 7 bases, with 11 bases separating them. This CDR3 reads CASNGLGQPQHF. As DNA, the CDR3 is TGTGCCAGCAATGGTTTGGGGCAGCCCCAGCATTTT.

This clonotype was detected a few times. The chain links TRBV20-1 to TRBJ2-7; 11 bases match TRBD1. In germline, CDR1 is DFQATT, CDR2 SNEGSKA (reference sequence). The CDR3 extends over 15 amino acids. J gave up 0 bases and V 5 bases, and 6 bases lay outside the gene matches. The CDR3, as DNA: TGCAGTGCTTTCTCCGGGACAGGGGGCTCCTACGAGCAGTACTTC. Its protein is CSAFSGTGGSYEQYF.

This clonotype has more than one count but fewer than ten. V and J are TRBV7-2 and TRBJ2-5; no firm D call. V lost 5 bases and J lost 4, with 14 bases in between. There are 14 residues in the CDR3. Germline assignment: CDR1 SGHTA and CDR2 FQGNSA. The CDR3 bases are TGTGCCAGCAGCAACCTTTATTTGGGAGAGACCCAGTACTTC. It encodes CASSNLYLGETQYF.

This clonotype was detected ten times or more. V gene TRBV28 combines with J gene TRBJ2-7; D gene uncertain. V gave up 5 bases and J gave up 6 bases, with 8 bases separating them. Germline V lookup: CDR1 MDHEN, CDR2 SYDVKM. The CDR3 totals 11 residues. The CDR3 loop reads CASSRNTEQYF. DNA of the CDR3: TGTGCCAGCAGTAGGAACACCGAGCAGTACTTC.